A selection of T cell receptor beta chains follows, all from one sample in a study of cytomegalovirus exposure and HLA in healthy donors. Clones were sequenced by immunoSEQ multiplex PCR, and TCRdb holds only the in-frame ones, with some missing. The sample contains approximately 150,000 clones, around 75% of which appear only once. The sample consisted of PBMCs. These TCRs come from a human donor in good health. Each CDR3 is given with its conserved first and last residue. Each record gives: D gene, J gene, V gene, CDR3 DNA, CDR3 protein. The D gene is left open where the match is weak.

TRBD2	TRBJ2-5	TRBV11-2	TGTGCCAGCAGCAGGACTAGAGGAGAGACCCAGTACTTC	CASSRTRGETQYF
-	TRBJ2-1	TRBV11-3	TGTGCCAGCAGGGGGGGTTCAAATGAGCAGTTCTTC	CASRGGSNEQFF
TRBD1	TRBJ2-5	TRBV7-9	TGTGCCAGCAGCATGACAGGGAATCAAGAGACCCAGTACTTC	CASSMTGNQETQYF
TRBD1	TRBJ2-7	TRBV7-8	TGTGCCAGCAGCTTAGGACAGGGGAGCTCCTGCGAGCAGTACTTC	CASSLGQGSSCEQYF
TRBD2	TRBJ2-3	TRBV7-6	TGTGCCAGCAGCCACGGGGGGGCCGCGGGCGCAGATACGCAGTATTTT	CASSHGGAAGADTQYF
-	TRBJ1-6	TRBV7-8	TGTGCCAGCAGCTTAGCGCCGGGTTTGGGGGCCGGTTCACCCCTCCACTTT	CASSLAPGLGAGSPLHF
-	TRBJ1-6	TRBV27	TGTGCCAGCAGTTTACGGGTAGATAATTCACCCCTCCACTTT	CASSLRVDNSPLHF
-	TRBJ2-2	TRBV5-6	TGTGCCAGCAGCTTTTTGAGGGCCGGGGAGCTGTTTTTT	CASSFLRAGELFF
-	TRBJ1-5	TRBV6-5	TGTGCCAGCAGTCGCCGGGAAGGCAATCAGCCCCAGCATTTT	CASSRREGNQPQHF
-	TRBJ1-3	TRBV6-6	TGTGCCAGCAGGATAAAAGGGGGATCTGGAAACACCATATATTTT	CASRIKGGSGNTIYF
TRBD1	TRBJ2-2	TRBV4-1	TGCGCCAGCAGCCACTCCGGGACAGGGGACACCGGGGAGCTGTTTTTT	CASSHSGTGDTGELFF
-	TRBJ2-1	TRBV4-1	TGCGCCAGCAGCCAAATAGGGGATGAGCAGTTCTTC	CASSQIGDEQFF